A selection of T cell receptor beta chains follows, all from one sample in a study of OX40 agonist ivuxolimab in advanced cancers. Using immunoSEQ multiplex PCR, the repertoire was profiled, and TCRdb retains in-frame clones only, with some absent. The data hold some 150,000 clones, with approximately 90% observed a single time. Material: CD4+ or CD8+ T cells sorted from blood, obtained in a trial of the OX40 agonist ivuxolimab. All receptors derive from an adult with an advanced solid tumor such as melanoma, head and neck, liver or kidney cancer. Both conserved end residues are part of each CDR3. A D gene is named only where the DNA matches it firmly. Some rows mark clone size as missing; the rest say once, few, many or name a class of expanded clone.

V gene	CDR3 length	D gene	clone size	J gene	CDR3 DNA	CDR3 protein
TRBV19	18	TRBD2	once	TRBJ2-7	TGTGCCAGTAGTATGACTAGCGGGGGATACCCCACCACCTACGAGCAGTACTTC	CASSMTSGGYPTTYEQYF
TRBV27	17	NA	NA	TRBJ1-6	TGTGCCAGCAGTTTCTCCGGGACCCGGTTTGGGGGATCACCCCTCCACTTT	CASSFSGTRFGGSPLHF
TRBV7-8	14	NA	NA	TRBJ1-4	TGTGCCAGCAGCTTAGGGCCGAGTAATGAAAAACTGTTTTTT	CASSLGPSNEKLFF
TRBV9	17	TRBD2	NA	TRBJ2-1	TGTGCCAGCAGCGTATCGACTAGCGGGGCCAACTACAATGAGCAGTTCTTC	CASSVSTSGANYNEQFF
TRBV25-1	15	NA	NA	TRBJ1-3	TGTGCCAGCAGTGCCCCAGGGAGAATTGGAAACACCATATATTTT	CASSAPGRIGNTIYF
TRBV7-2	16	NA	once	TRBJ1-5	TGTGCCAGCAGCTTAGTTGACGGACAGCTCAATCAGCCCCAGCATTTT	CASSLVDGQLNQPQHF
TRBV27	15	NA	NA	TRBJ2-7	TGTGCCAGCAGTTTAAAAGCGGGTCACTTCTACGAGCAGTACTTC	CASSLKAGHFYEQYF
TRBV5-4	18	NA	NA	TRBJ1-1	TGTGCCAGCAGCTCGCCAACGGACCCGAACATATTGAACACTGAAGCTTTCTTT	CASSSPTDPNILNTEAFF
TRBV28	15	NA	NA	TRBJ1-2	TGTGCCAGCAGTTTCGGGGGCGACGGTAACTATGGCTACACCTTC	CASSFGGDGNYGYTF
TRBV2	13	NA	NA	TRBJ1-2	TGTGCCAGCAGTGAGGGCAGGGAAAATGGCTACACCTTC	CASSEGRENGYTF